These 6 T cell receptor beta chains share one sample of origin, sequenced in a study of shared clonotypes between healthy human individuals. Data came from immunoSEQ multiplex PCR; TCRdb stores just in-frame clones and leaves some out. The table lists roughly 1,800,000 clones, about 95% of them singletons. CD45RO negativity and positive selection for CCR7 defined naive CD8 cells, a population that excluded terminally differentiated effector memory CD45RA+ cells. The sequenced material came from naive CD8+ T cells sorted from blood. Receptors originate from a man aged 18 to 30 in good health.

This chain uses TRBV19 with TRBJ2-7, with D perhaps TRBD1 or TRBD2 (5 bases each). The CDR3 consists of 14 residues. Germline V gene sequence: CDR1 LNHDA, CDR2 SQIVND (reference sequence). Trimming took off 9 bases at V and 3 bases at J, with 18 bases between the two ends. The CDR3 nucleotides read TGTGCCAGCTCCCAGGGAGCTGACAACTACGAGCAGTACTTC. It encodes CASSQGADNYEQYF.

This clone was seen a few times. V gene TRBV7-9 combines with J gene TRBJ1-2, with 9 positions matching TRBD1. Germline V CDR1 and CDR2: SEHNR, FQNEAQ (reference sequence). The V gene end was trimmed by 6 bases and the J gene end by 2 bases; junction bases not matched to a gene: 13. CDR3 length: 17 amino acids. CDR3 bases: TGTGCCAGCAGTTGGGGGCTGGGACAGGGTCTCAACTATGGCTACACCTTC. Translating gives CASSWGLGQGLNYGYTF.

The V call is TRBV27, the J call TRBJ1-4, with TRBD1 matching over 9 bases. Trimming at V came to 7 bases and at J to 5 bases, leaving 8 bases not matched to a gene. Germline lookup yields CDR1 MNHEY and CDR2 SMNVEV (reference sequence). The CDR3 covers 15 residues. The DNA for the CDR3 is TGTGCCAGCACCGAGATCGGGACAGGGAATGAAAAACTGTTTTTT. This translates into CASTEIGTGNEKLFF.

The chain carries TRBV27 and TRBJ1-1, with D uncertain. This CDR3 is 14 amino acids long. V was trimmed by 1 base and J by 8 bases, leaving 14 bases between them. From germline, CDR1 is MNHEY and CDR2 SMNVEV (reference sequence). The CDR3 DNA reads TGTGCCAGCAGTTTATTGGTTAGGGAGTCGGAAGCTTTCTTT. Translation: CASSLLVRESEAFF.

This clone was picked up one time. This chain links TRBV4-1 with TRBJ2-7; possible D gene TRBD2, 5 bases. The CDR3 covers 16 residues. Trimming stripped 4 bases from V and 2 bases from J, with 18 bases between. The V gene's germline CDR1 is MGHRA and CDR2 YSYEKL. CDR3 coding DNA: TGCGCCAGCAGCCTTGTGCCTTCCCGGACTCCCTACGAGCAGTACTTC. As protein: CASSLVPSRTPYEQYF.

The chain couples TRBV7-8 to TRBJ2-2, with D perhaps being TRBD1 or TRBD2 (5 bases each). Deletions cut 1 base from V and 5 bases from J, with 17 bases between. CDR1 and CDR2 from the germline V gene are SGHVS and FQNEAQ. The CDR3 runs to 17 residues. This CDR3 reads CASSLVGVGGLTGELFF. The CDR3 coding sequence is TGTGCCAGCAGCTTAGTAGGGGTTGGAGGCCTAACCGGGGAGCTGTTTTTT.